This T cell receptor (beta chain) was profiled in a study of CD8 T cells in ankylosing spondylitis. Study-wide results and limits: Relatively scarce in peripheral blood, disease-linked clones were CD8+. Within ankylosing spondylitis blood, a TCR beta motif made up of eight highly homologous variants appeared to be characteristic.

Quantitative 5'-RACE with molecular barcodes produced the TCR beta libraries. TCRdb passed the 5' RACE reads through MiXCR, listing each CDR3 protein once. Of some 840,000 distinct CDR3 sequences listed, 10% to 15% are singletons. This clonotype occurred a few times. Its antigen is not known. Specimen: blood, either unsorted or a sorted T cell fraction (not recorded which). The TCR originated in a male donor with ankylosing spondylitis.

Here the CDR3 reads CASSGTGVRDEQFF. As DNA, the CDR3 is TGTGCCAGCAGCGGGACAGGAGTTCGGGATGAGCAGTTCTTC. The chain carries TRBV5-5 and TRBJ2-1; 8 bases agree with TRBD1. The germline V gene has CDR1 SGHKS and CDR2 YYEKEE (reference sequence). The length of the CDR3 is 14 residues. Germline trimming cut 4 bases from V and 8 bases from J; bases unmatched to any gene: 8. The whole variable domain, filled in from reference TRBV5-5 and TRBJ2-1, reads DAGVTQSPTHLIKTRGQQVTLRCSPISGHKSVSWYQQVLGQGPQFIFQYYEKEERGRGNFPDRFSARQFPNYSSELNVNALLLGDSALYLCASSGTGVRDEQFFGPGTRLTVL.